Shown below are 27 T cell receptor beta chains from a single sample sequenced in a study of CD8 T cells in ankylosing spondylitis. Via MiXCR, TCRdb re-called the 5' RACE reads, giving one row per CDR3 protein. The sample contains roughly 280,000 distinct CDR3 sequences, about 19% of which appear only once. Sequences were obtained from blood, either unsorted or a sorted T cell fraction (not recorded which). The receptors come from a male donor with ankylosing spondylitis or in good health (not recorded which).

The table lists this clonotype with many counts. The chain has TRBV12-3 or TRBV12-4 and TRBJ2-2; 10 bases fit TRBD1. V dropped 6 bases and J dropped 1; count of bases not matched to a gene: 5. The CDR3 totals 16 residues. CDR3 in DNA: TGTGCCAGCAGCCCCGGGACAGGGGTGAACACCGGGGAGCTGTTTTTT. Its translation is CASSPGTGVNTGELFF.

V is TRBV3-1 and J is TRBJ2-2; perhaps D is TRBD1 or TRBD2 (6 bases each). V was shortened by 4 bases and J by 0 bases, with 15 bases between the two germline ends. The CDR3 has 17 residues. Germline CDR1 is LGHDT and CDR2 is YNNKEL (reference sequence). CDR3 in DNA: TGTGCCAGCAGCCCAAAGGAGGGACATCCGAACACCGGGGAGCTGTTTTTT. Translation: CASSPKEGHPNTGELFF.

The rearrangement links TRBV12-3 or TRBV12-4 to TRBJ2-1, with no clear D. V was cut by 1 base and J by 9 bases, with 16 bases left in between. The CDR3 spans 15 residues. The CDR3 loop reads CASSLGHMGRAEQFF. CDR3 coding DNA: TGTGCCAGCAGTTTAGGCCACATGGGAAGGGCTGAGCAGTTCTTC.

This clonotype has at least ten counts. The J gene is TRBJ2-2, the V gene TRBV3-1; D not resolved. Trimming took 4 bases from V and 5 from J, leaving 14 bases between them. This CDR3 has 15 residues. Looked up from germline, CDR1 is LGHDT and CDR2 is YNNKEL (reference sequence). CDR3 region: CASSRRLMVTGELFF. The CDR3, as DNA: TGTGCCAGCAGCCGAAGGTTGATGGTGACCGGGGAGCTGTTTTTT.

This clonotype was detected only a few times. The CDR3 sequence: CASSFGTRTSGFKETQYF. The CDR3 nucleotides are TGCGCCAGCAGCTTTGGTACTCGGACTAGCGGTTTTAAAGAGACCCAGTACTTC. The chain has TRBV5-1 and TRBJ2-5; TRBD2 matches 10 bases. In germline, CDR1 is SGHRS, CDR2 YFSETQ. The CDR3 covers 18 residues. Trimming took 2 bases from V and 3 from J; bases not matched to a gene: 13.

The chain has TRBV3-1 and TRBJ2-5; D perhaps matches TRBD2 (6 bases). The CDR3 totals 14 residues. V was cut by 1 base and J by 4 bases, with 10 bases left in between. Germline CDR1 LGHDT, CDR2 YNNKEL (reference sequence). The CDR3 sequence is CASSQVQAGETQYF. The DNA for the CDR3 is TGTGCCAGCAGCCAAGTTCAAGCGGGAGAGACCCAGTACTTC.

This clonotype came up many times. The chain uses TRBV15 and TRBJ1-1; D is perhaps TRBD1 (5 bases). CDR3 length: 17 residues. Germline-derived CDR1 and CDR2 are LNHNV and YYDKDF (reference sequence). V was cut by 1 base and J by 1 base, with 16 bases left in between. The CDR3 nucleotides are TGTGCCACCAGCAGAGGGACGACCGGGACCTCGAACACTGAAGCTTTCTTT. Translated: CATSRGTTGTSNTEAFF.

This clonotype was detected ten times or more. J is TRBJ2-2 and V is TRBV20-1; 7 bases map to TRBD1. Germline-derived CDR1 and CDR2 are DFQATT and SNEGSKA (reference sequence). The CDR3 is made up of 15 amino acids. V gave up 6 bases and J gave up 4 bases; unmatched junction bases: 11. CDR3 in DNA: TGCAGTGCCCTATGGAAGGGGGCAGGCACCGGGGAGCTGTTTTTT. Protein sequence: CSALWKGAGTGELFF.

J is TRBJ1-6 and V is TRBV28; 9 nucleotides match TRBD1. Germline trimming cut 8 bases from V and 7 bases from J; bases unmatched to any gene: 3. CDR1 is MDHEN, CDR2 SYDVKM, per germline. The length of the CDR3 is 13 residues. This chain's CDR3 is CASFGTGNSPLHF. The CDR3 bases are TGTGCCAGCTTTGGGACAGGGAATTCACCCCTCCACTTT.

This chain joins TRBV20-1 and TRBJ2-7; D is uncertain. Germline CDR1 is DFQATT and CDR2 is SNEGSKA (reference sequence). The CDR3 length is 12 residues. Trimming took off 3 bases at V and 2 bases at J, with 8 bases between the two ends. The CDR3, as DNA: TGCAGTGCTAGCAAGTCTCCCTACGAGCAGTACGTC. This translates into CSASKSPYEQYV.

Comments on this clonotype: One base away lies a much larger clone, so this may be a sequencing read error. This chain connects TRBV3-1 to TRBJ2-1, with 7 bases that match TRBD2. V trimming: 2 bases; J trimming: 9 bases; junction bases outside the gene matches: 10. The CDR3 totals 15 residues. Germline CDR1 LGHDT, CDR2 YNNKEL (reference sequence). This chain's CDR3 is CASSQLLARQGEQFF. The CDR3 coding sequence is TGTGCCAGCAGCCAATTACTAGCGAGGCAGGGTGAGCAGTTCTTC.

This clonotype was counted between two and nine times. The CDR3 spells CASSEVIGGQGAFNEQFF. For the CDR3, the DNA is TGTGCCAGCAGTGAAGTCATCGGAGGACAGGGGGCTTTCAATGAGCAGTTCTTC. The chain is built from TRBV25-1 and TRBJ2-1; 11 positions agree with TRBD1. This CDR3 is built from 18 residues. Germline loops: CDR1 MGHDK, CDR2 SYGVNS. With 2 bases clipped from V and 6 bases from J, the junction kept 12 bases outside the gene matches.

The rearrangement links TRBV2 to TRBJ2-7, with 8 nucleotides matching TRBD1. The V gene end was trimmed by 4 bases and the J gene end by 7 bases; junction bases not matched to a gene: 6. Germline values: CDR1 SNHLY, CDR2 FYNNEI. The CDR3 consists of 13 residues. The CDR3 region has the DNA TGTGCCAGCAGTGCCGGACAGGGCGGGGAGCAGTACGTC. Translated, it gives CASSAGQGGEQYV.

Turning to this clonotype: A read error may be the cause here, since a much bigger clone is one base away. The chain combines TRBV9 with TRBJ2-5; D is uncertain. The germline V gene has CDR1 SGDLS and CDR2 YYNGEE. V was pared by 3 bases and J by 2 bases, with 11 bases between. The length of the CDR3 is 14 residues. The chain's CDR3 is CASSAGILQETQYF. The CDR3 DNA sequence: TGTGCCAGCAGCGCAGGTATCTTACAAGAGACCCAGTACTTC.

V and J are TRBV4-2 and TRBJ2-3; TRBD2 matches 9 bases. The CDR3 extends over 18 amino acids. The V gene end was trimmed by 4 bases and the J gene end by 0 bases; junction bases not matched to a gene: 11. Germline CDR1 and CDR2: LGHNA and YNFKEQ. CDR3 in amino acids: CASSLNPGLALSTDTQYF. In DNA, the CDR3 is TGTGCCAGCAGCCTCAATCCGGGACTAGCTTTAAGCACAGATACGCAGTATTTT.

This clonotype was recorded a few times. The rearrangement uses TRBV3-1 and TRBJ1-4; possible D gene TRBD1, 6 bases. V lost 4 bases and J 10 bases, leaving 10 bases between the germline ends. This CDR3 region has 12 residues. The germline V gene encodes CDR1 LGHDT and CDR2 YNNKEL (reference sequence). CDR3 DNA sequence: TGTGCCAGCAGCCCGGACAGACGAAAACTGTTTTTT. Protein product: CASSPDRRKLFF.

This clonotype has just a few counts. V usage is TRBV3-1 and J usage is TRBJ1-2, with 12 bases that match TRBD1. CDR1 and CDR2 (germline): LGHDT, YNNKEL (reference sequence). The CDR3 spans 17 residues. V shed 1 base and J 4 bases; nucleotides not matched to a gene: 7. The chain's CDR3 is CASSQATGTGGLYGYTF. The DNA of the CDR3 is TGTGCCAGCAGCCAAGCGACCGGGACAGGGGGCCTCTATGGCTACACCTTC.

The V and J genes are TRBV12-5 and TRBJ2-3; possible D gene TRBD2, 6 bases. The CDR3 loop spans 13 amino acids. V shed 6 bases and J shed 4 bases, with 11 bases lying between them. Germline V CDR1 and CDR2: LGHNT, FRNRAP. The CDR3: CASGSSGADTQYF. CDR3 DNA sequence: TGTGCTAGTGGGTCATCGGGGGCAGATACGCAGTATTTT.

This clonotype was counted only a few times. The V and J genes are TRBV27 and TRBJ1-1, with no clear D. This CDR3 is 15 amino acids long. Germline V gives CDR1 MNHEY, CDR2 SMNVEV (reference sequence). With 6 bases removed from V and 1 base from J, the gap between germline ends came to 15 bases. CDR3 in amino acids: CASSRISTGNTEAFF. The CDR3 DNA reads TGTGCCAGCAGCCGCATCTCAACTGGGAACACTGAAGCTTTCTTT.

This clonotype was observed a handful of times. The chain employs TRBV18 and TRBJ2-3; either TRBD1 or TRBD2 may supply D (5 bases each). Germline CDR1 is KGHSH and CDR2 is LQKENI. V shed 0 bases and J shed 6 bases, with 19 bases lying between them. The length of the CDR3 is 17 residues. The CDR3 here is CASSPPLSVVGDDTQYF. CDR3 bases: TGTGCCAGCTCACCACCGCTTAGCGTTGTGGGGGACGATACGCAGTATTTT. The full variable domain, its missing parts supplied by reference TRBV18 and TRBJ2-3, is NAGVMQNPRHLVRRRGQEARLRCSPMKGHSHVYWYRQLPEEGLKFMVYLQKENIIDESGMPKERFSAEFPKEGPSILRIQQVVRGDSAAYFCASSPPLSVVGDDTQYFGPGTRLTVL.

The chain uses TRBV5-1 and TRBJ2-2; no firm D call. The CDR3 runs 14 residues. CDR1 is SGHRS and CDR2 is YFSETQ in the germline V gene. Trimming took 0 bases from V and 5 from J, leaving 8 bases between them. DNA of the CDR3: TGCGCCAGCAGCTTGGCCTGGGGAACCGGGGAGCTGTTTTTT. Translation gives CASSLAWGTGELFF.

This clonotype was detected many times. The gene calls are TRBV5-8 and TRBJ1-4, with 10 bases that match TRBD1. V lost 4 bases to trimming and J lost 6 bases; unmatched junction nucleotides: 6. The length of the CDR3 is 15 residues. The V gene's germline CDR1 is SGHTS and CDR2 YDEGEE. CDR3: CASSTGQGDYEKLFF. In DNA form, the CDR3 reads TGTGCCAGCAGCACCGGACAGGGGGATTATGAAAAACTGTTTTTT.

This chain links TRBV12-3 or TRBV12-4 with TRBJ2-1; possible D gene TRBD2, 6 bases. CDR3 length: 16 amino acids. The ends were cut back, 5 bases at V and 2 bases at J, with 16 bases in the middle. CDR3: CASSPLSGLTYNEQFF. In nucleotides, the CDR3 is TGTGCCAGCAGTCCCTTAAGCGGGCTCACCTACAATGAGCAGTTCTTC.

This clonotype was recorded a few times. This chain joins TRBV10-3 and TRBJ2-5; 7 positions agree with TRBD2. This CDR3 has 16 amino acids. The V gene end was trimmed by 4 bases and the J gene end by 1 base; junction bases not matched to a gene: 9. Per the germline V gene, CDR1 is ENHRY and CDR2 is SYGVKD. The CDR3 protein is CAISGERAGSQETQYF. Written as DNA, the CDR3 is TGTGCCATCAGTGGGGAGCGAGCGGGGTCCCAAGAGACCCAGTACTTC.

This chain uses TRBV7-8 with TRBJ1-4; TRBD1 might be the D (5 bases). Germline V CDR1 and CDR2: SGHVS, FQNEAQ. This CDR3 contains 14 residues. V lost 5 bases and J 8 bases, leaving 15 bases between the germline ends. DNA of the CDR3: TGTGCCAGCAGCCTTCAGGGTGTCGGAGAAAAACTGTTTTTT. Translation: CASSLQGVGEKLFF.

This clonotype was detected many times. The chain joins TRBV15 to TRBJ1-5, with D unclear. Germline lookup yields CDR1 LNHNV and CDR2 YYDKDF (reference sequence). The CDR3 sequence is 14 residues long. Deletions cut 4 bases from V and 3 bases from J, with 10 bases between. The CDR3 loop reads CATSKAEPNQPQHF. Written as DNA, the CDR3 is TGTGCCACCAGCAAGGCGGAACCCAATCAGCCCCAGCATTTT.

This clonotype came up a few times. This chain joins TRBV5-5 and TRBJ2-5, with TRBD1 matching 9 bases. V lost 3 bases, J lost 5 bases, and 8 bases stayed unmatched. The CDR3 totals 15 residues. Germline-derived CDR1 and CDR2 are SGHKS and YYEKEE (reference sequence). CDR3 in amino acids: CASSSFPGQGETQYF. The CDR3 DNA follows: TGTGCCAGCAGCTCTTTTCCGGGACAGGGTGAGACCCAGTACTTC. Full variable domain (missing parts from reference TRBV5-5 and TRBJ2-5): DAGVTQSPTHLIKTRGQQVTLRCSPISGHKSVSWYQQVLGQGPQFIFQYYEKEERGRGNFPDRFSARQFPNYSSELNVNALLLGDSALYLCASSSFPGQGETQYFGPGTRLLVL.